These 17 T cell receptor beta chains were all obtained from the same sample, sequenced in a study of T cells in Graves' hyperthyroidism and ophthalmopathy. RNA transcripts provided the source from which TCR beta CDR3 regions were amplified. TCR CDR3 underwent first-round RT-PCR with the HTBI primer set. TCRdb reprocessed the multiplex PCR reads with MiXCR, giving one entry per CDR3 protein. Of 250,000 or so distinct CDR3 sequences in the sample, over 12% were seen once. The sample comprised blood. The receptors come from a woman between 50 and 59 years old with Graves' hyperthyroidism that later progressed to Graves' ophthalmopathy.

Worth noting for this clonotype: This clone may be a read error of a much larger clone one base away. The rearrangement uses TRBV6-9 and TRBJ2-1; 10 nucleotides match TRBD2. CDR3 size: 15 residues. Germline loops: CDR1 MNHGY, CDR2 SVAAGI. CDR3 in DNA: TGTGCCAGCAGTTACGGGCTAGCGGGAGCCTTTGAGCAGCTCTTC. This translates into CASSYGLAGAFEQLF.

This clonotype was seen at least ten times. The rearrangement joins TRBV27 to TRBJ2-7, with 7 bases identical to TRBD2. CDR1 and CDR2 (germline): MNHEY, SMNVEV (reference sequence). The V gene end was trimmed by 10 bases and the J gene end by 0 bases; junction bases not matched to a gene: 24. The CDR3 totals 19 residues. Written as DNA, the CDR3 is TGTGCCATCGCCAATCTAGCTAGCAGAGCTCCGGGGGGCTCCTACGAGCAGTACTTC. Protein: CAIANLASRAPGGSYEQYF.

The CDR3 here is CSASQERRPYNQPQHF. In nucleotides, the CDR3 is TGCAGTGCTAGCCAAGAACGCAGGCCCTACAATCAGCCCCAGCATTTT. The chain joins TRBV20-1 to TRBJ1-5; D is ambiguous. CDR1 DFQATT and CDR2 SNEGSKA come from the germline V gene (reference sequence). V lost 3 bases to trimming and J lost 3 bases, with 18 bases between them. CDR3 length: 16 amino acids.

At least ten counts were recorded for this clonotype. The rearrangement joins TRBV28 to TRBJ1-2; 8 nucleotides line up with TRBD1. With V trimmed by 6 bases and J by 7 bases, 1 base remained unmatched. Germline assignment: CDR1 MDHEN and CDR2 SYDVKM. The CDR3 has 11 residues. CDR3: CASRQGVGYTF. The CDR3 DNA reads TGTGCCAGCAGACAGGGGGTTGGCTACACCTTC.

As for this clonotype: This could be a read error, since a much larger clone is one nucleotide away. The chain carries TRBV19 and TRBJ1-1, with 7 bases that match TRBD1. The CDR3 is 14 amino acids. The ends lost 6 bases at V and 3 bases at J; junction bases unmatched: 7. Per the germline V gene, CDR1 is LNHDA and CDR2 is SQIVND (reference sequence). The CDR3 bases are TGTGCCAGTAGGATTACAGGGGCCCACACTGAAGCTTTCTTT. Translating gives CASRITGAHTEAFF. The complete variable domain, with remaining parts taken from reference TRBV19 and TRBJ1-1, reads DGGITQSPKYLFRKEGQNVTLSCEQNLNHDAMYWYRQDPGQGLRLIYYSQIVNDFQKGDIAEGYSVSREKKESFPLTVTSAQKNPTAFYLCASRITGAHTEAFFGQGTRLTVV.

This clonotype was found many times. The chain employs TRBV7-2 and TRBJ2-5; no firm D call. Deletions cut 0 bases from V and 1 base from J, with 9 bases between. The V gene's germline CDR1 is SGHTA and CDR2 FQGNSA. The CDR3 is 15 residues long. CDR3 loop: CASSLAGPSQETQYF. Written as DNA, the CDR3 is TGTGCCAGCAGCTTAGCGGGCCCCTCCCAAGAGACCCAGTACTTC.

V gene TRBV4-1 combines with J gene TRBJ1-3; the D gene is possibly TRBD1 (6 bases). Trimming pared 1 base from V and 6 bases from J, leaving 19 bases between. This CDR3 comprises 17 residues. Germline V gene data show CDR1 as MGHRA and CDR2 as YSYEKL. DNA for the CDR3: TGCGCCAGCAGCCAAGGGGTCACAGGGCCGGTAGCAAACACCATATATTTT. Translating it yields CASSQGVTGPVANTIYF.

This clonotype was seen many times. DNA for the CDR3: TGTGCCAGCAGTGAGAAATGGGACGGGGAGCTGTTTTTT. Encoded protein: CASSEKWDGELFF. The chain employs TRBV6-1 and TRBJ2-2; D not certain. Trimming stripped 3 bases from V and 7 bases from J, with 9 bases between. In germline, CDR1 is MNHNS, CDR2 SASEGT. This CDR3 region has 13 residues.

This clonotype was detected many times. The gene calls are TRBV5-5 and TRBJ2-3; possible D gene TRBD2, 6 bases. This CDR3 spans 15 amino acids. In germline, CDR1 is SGHKS, CDR2 YYEKEE (reference sequence). Trimming took off 4 bases at V and 4 bases at J, with 16 bases between the two ends. DNA of the CDR3: TGTGCCAGCAGCCGCTCTAGCGTTGGTGCAGATACGCAGTATTTT. Protein product: CASSRSSVGADTQYF.

This clonotype was found many times. Sequence at one end of the junction differs from germline and may be a read error. V and J are TRBV28 and TRBJ1-1; D remains unclear. The germline V gene encodes CDR1 MDHEN and CDR2 SYDVKM. There are 12 residues in the CDR3. The CDR3 reads CASSLSTLKAFF. As DNA, the CDR3 is TGTGCCAGCAGCTTATCTACACTGAAAGCTTTCTTT.

This clonotype has ten or more counts. The chain combines TRBV7-8 with TRBJ2-6; D perhaps matches TRBD1 (5 bases). Trimming removed 1 base at V and 4 bases at J, with 11 bases between. The CDR3 is 16 residues long. Germline V gene lookup returns CDR1 SGHVS and CDR2 FQNEAQ. The CDR3 region has the DNA TGTGCCAGCAGCTTAGTAAGGGGTTCAGGGGCCAACGTCCTGACTTTC. Protein: CASSLVRGSGANVLTF.

The J gene is TRBJ1-1, the V gene TRBV7-2; perhaps TRBD1 as D (5 bases). V was cut by 6 bases and J by 1 base, with 18 bases left in between. This CDR3 has 16 residues. Germline loops: CDR1 SGHTA, CDR2 FQGNSA. The CDR3 is CASRRRQKNWNTEAFF. CDR3 nucleotides: TGTGCCAGCAGACGCAGACAGAAGAATTGGAACACTGAAGCTTTCTTT.

This clonotype was seen repeatedly, ten times or more. The V call is TRBV7-9, the J call TRBJ2-7; D remains unclear. Germline CDR1 reads SEHNR; CDR2 reads FQNEAQ (reference sequence). This CDR3 has 15 amino acids. With 3 bases removed from V and 0 bases from J, the gap between germline ends came to 12 bases. CDR3 protein: CASSLSLHSSYEQYF. The CDR3 DNA follows: TGTGCCAGCAGCTTGTCACTTCATAGCTCCTACGAGCAGTACTTC.

The table lists this clonotype with many counts. V is TRBV6-2 or TRBV6-3 and J is TRBJ2-7, with 7 bases identical to TRBD1. The CDR3 contains 19 residues. V lost 2 bases and J lost 2; bases outside the gene matches: 18. Germline assignment: CDR1 MNHEY and CDR2 SVGEGT. CDR3: CASSYDRDRRRGAPYEQYF. For the CDR3, the DNA is TGTGCCAGCAGTTACGACCGGGACAGAAGACGAGGGGCACCCTACGAGCAGTACTTC.

Only a few counts were recorded for this clonotype. The J gene is TRBJ2-2, the V gene TRBV6-1; maybe TRBD1 (5 bases). V lost 8 bases and J lost 5, with 12 bases in between. Germline loops: CDR1 MNHNS, CDR2 SASEGT. CDR3 length: 13 residues. CDR3 loop: CASFRVGTGELFF. CDR3 nucleotides: TGTGCCAGCTTCAGGGTAGGAACCGGGGAGCTGTTTTTT.

This clonotype came up a few times. The J gene is TRBJ1-4, the V gene TRBV18, with TRBD1 matching 7 bases. Per germline, CDR1 KGHSH and CDR2 LQKENI. The CDR3 totals 15 residues. The trim removed 3 bases at V and 4 bases at J, leaving 5 bases unmatched. As DNA, the CDR3 is TGTGCCAGCTCACCGCCGGGACAGCGTAATGAAAAACTGTTTTTT. Protein sequence: CASSPPGQRNEKLFF.

This clonotype was counted at least ten times. This chain connects TRBV6-1 to TRBJ2-5; 10 positions agree with TRBD1. Germline assignment: CDR1 MNHNS and CDR2 SASEGT. CDR3 size: 16 residues. The V segment lost 5 bases and the J segment 3 bases; nucleotides outside the gene matches: 9. The DNA of the CDR3 is TGTGCCAGCAGTCGTCTTAGACAGGGGGCTGAAGAGACCCAGTACTTC. It codes for CASSRLRQGAEETQYF.